What follows are 2 T cell receptor beta chains derived from one specimen sequenced in a study of blood T cell repertoires in COVID-19. The assay was immunoSEQ multiplex PCR, and TCRdb's table has in-frame clones only and misses some. The table includes just under 300,000 clones, around nine tenths detected once. The sequenced material came from peripheral blood. The receptor source for this set is a man in his sixties or seventies with acute or convalescent COVID-19.

The chain links TRBV10-2 to TRBJ1-2; the D gene is possibly TRBD1 (5 bases). Germline lookup yields CDR1 WSHSY and CDR2 SAAADI. This CDR3 comprises 16 residues. Deletions cut 0 bases from V and 8 bases from J, with 19 bases between. The CDR3 spells CASSESNSPRRDGYTF. CDR3 in DNA: TGCGCCAGCAGTGAGTCGAATTCCCCAAGGAGGGACGGCTACACCTTC.

The rearrangement joins TRBV4-3 to TRBJ2-6, with unresolved D. CDR1 is LGHNA, CDR2 YSLEER, per germline. The ends were cut back, 0 bases at V and 2 bases at J, with 5 bases in the middle. The CDR3 has 15 amino acids. In DNA, the CDR3 is TGCGCCAGCAGCCAAGATCTTACTGGGGCCAACGTCCTGACTTTC. Residues: CASSQDLTGANVLTF.